This TCR beta chain was captured in a study of beta chain features in type 1 diabetes. Study-wide results and limits: The cDNA sequencing approach could over-represent high-TCR-expressing cells. Shorter TCRB CDR3s, moderately but significantly so, marked every one of the four CD4+ subsets in Type 1 diabetes patients.

Deletions cut 2 bases from V and 5 bases from J, with 9 bases between. Germline V CDR1 and CDR2: SEHNR, FQNEAQ (reference sequence). CDR3 length: 13 amino acids. For this clone: Antigen specificity is unknown.

Sequenced material consisted of expressed TCRB transcripts (all of the isolated RNA was reverse transcribed). The study sequenced naive, central memory and regulatory T cell samples to an average of roughly 4 million reads. Generated by immunoSEQ multiplex PCR, the TCRdb table keeps only in-frame clones and is missing some. The table has 200,000 to 300,000 clones, around 21% seen once. Sequencing was done on a sample of naive CD4+ T cells from blood. The V gene is TRBV7-9, the J gene TRBJ1-1; TRBD1 is a possible D gene (5 bases). The TCR comes from a woman aged 40 to 50 with type 1 diabetes. The CDR3 here is CASSLQEGTEAFF. The CDR3 region has the DNA TGTGCCAGCAGCTTACAGGAGGGGACTGAAGCTTTCTTT. Together with reference TRBV7-9 and TRBJ1-1, the CDR3 gives the full variable domain: DTGVSQNPRHKITKRGQNVTFRCDPISEHNRLYWYRQTLGQGPEFLTYFQNEAQLEKSRLLSDRFSAERPKGSFSTLEIQRTEQGDSAMYLCASSLQEGTEAFFGQGTRLTVV.